The 9 T cell receptor beta chains in this list originate from one sample, sequenced in a study of OX40 agonist ivuxolimab in advanced cancers. The library was made by the immunoSEQ multiplex PCR assay. Here the immuneACCESS table is served through TCRdb, limited to in-frame sequences with V and J called. Missing clones are a known gap in these copies; in checked studies unresolved V genes cover under half, and the rest lacks a known reason. The sample table shows 40,000 to 60,000 clones, and 88% are seen once. Less than 3.5% of the sample is taken by the ten largest. The sample consisted of CD4+ or CD8+ T cells sorted from blood, taken in a trial of the OX40 agonist ivuxolimab. Receptors were obtained from an adult with an advanced solid tumor such as melanoma, head and neck, liver or kidney cancer.

The chain recombines TRBV11-3 with TRBJ2-1; 13 bases align to TRBD2. Germline V CDR1 and CDR2: SGHNT, YENEEA. There are 16 residues in the CDR3. The V segment lost 2 bases and the J segment 7 bases; nucleotides outside the gene matches: 5. The CDR3 nucleotides read TGTGCCAGCAGCTTAAAACTAGCGGGGGGGCAGAATGAGCAGTTCTTC. Translated, it gives CASSLKLAGGQNEQFF.

The V call is TRBV30, the J call TRBJ1-2; D not certain. The V and J ends lost 0 bases and 4 bases respectively, with 9 bases between them. The CDR3 is made up of 13 amino acids. Germline V lookup: CDR1 GTSNPN, CDR2 SVGIG (reference sequence). The CDR3 reads CAWSVTRLYGYTF. DNA for the CDR3: TGTGCCTGGAGTGTCACCCGGCTCTATGGCTACACCTTC.

V is TRBV28 and J is TRBJ2-4; D may be TRBD2 (5 bases). Germline assignment: CDR1 MDHEN and CDR2 SYDVKM. Trimming took off 7 bases at V and 3 bases at J, with 16 bases between the two ends. The CDR3 is 15 residues long. CDR3: CASTIGAAGKNIQYF. CDR3 DNA sequence: TGTGCCAGCACCATTGGAGCTGCGGGCAAAAACATTCAGTACTTC.

A single count supports this clone. The chain joins TRBV7-2 to TRBJ1-3, with 9 nucleotides matching TRBD1. With 4 bases clipped from V and 4 bases from J, the junction kept 2 bases outside the gene matches. The CDR3 is made up of 14 amino acids. The germline gives CDR1 SGHTA, CDR2 FQGNSA. The CDR3 region is CASSSGQGGNTIYF. CDR3 DNA sequence: TGTGCCAGCAGCTCGGGACAGGGAGGAAACACCATATATTTT.

This clone showed up just once. This rearrangement joins TRBV7-2 to TRBJ1-1; D is unclear. V lost 2 bases and J 2 bases, leaving 6 bases between the germline ends. The CDR3 runs to 13 residues. Germline CDR1 reads SGHTA; CDR2 reads FQGNSA. CDR3 in amino acids: CASSLYLNTEAFF. The CDR3 nucleotides are TGTGCCAGCAGCTTATACCTAAACACTGAAGCTTTCTTT.

J is TRBJ1-2 and V is TRBV28, with D possibly being TRBD1 (5 bases). The CDR3 covers 13 residues. CDR1 and CDR2 from the germline V gene are MDHEN and SYDVKM. V dropped 5 bases and J dropped 8 bases, with 15 bases sitting between them. The CDR3 DNA reads TGTGCCAGCAGTCGGGACGGGCGGATAGGCTACACCTTC. Translation gives CASSRDGRIGYTF.

The J gene is TRBJ1-3, the V gene TRBV18; TRBD1 agrees at 7 bases. This CDR3 is 14 amino acids long. Germline CDR1 reads KGHSH; CDR2 reads LQKENI. The V segment lost 6 bases and the J segment 4 bases; nucleotides outside the gene matches: 6. CDR3: CASSPDRAGNTIYF. The CDR3 bases are TGTGCCAGCTCGCCTGACAGGGCAGGAAACACCATATATTTT.

This chain uses TRBV28 with TRBJ1-5; D is possibly TRBD1 (6 bases). The CDR3 has 14 residues. V was pared by 9 bases and J by 9 bases, with 21 bases between. Germline CDR1 MDHEN, CDR2 SYDVKM. The CDR3: CASTHRRGVWPQHF. The CDR3 nucleotides read TGTGCCAGTACCCACAGGAGGGGGGTATGGCCCCAGCATTTT. Looking up the rest from reference TRBV28 and TRBJ1-5 gives the full variable domain: DVKVTQSSRYLVKRTGEKVFLECVQDMDHENMFWYRQDPGLGLRLIYFSYDVKMKEKGDIPEGYSVSREKKERFSLILESASTNQTSMYLCASTHRRGVWPQHFGDGTRLSIL.

This chain joins TRBV12-5 and TRBJ2-7; tentatively, D is TRBD1 (6 bases). V lost 0 bases and J 0 bases, leaving 15 bases between the germline ends. There are 17 residues in the CDR3. The germline CDR1 and CDR2 sequences are LGHNT and FRNRAP. CDR3 nucleotides: TGTGCTAGTGGTTTGGTAAATGGGGGCAAGAGCTCCTACGAGCAGTACTTC. Translated: CASGLVNGGKSSYEQYF. Supplemented by reference TRBV12-5 and TRBJ2-7, the full variable domain reads DARVTQTPRHKVTEMGQEVTMRCQPILGHNTVFWYRQTMMQGLELLAYFRNRAPLDDSGMPKDRFSAEMPDATLATLKIQPSEPRDSAVYFCASGLVNGGKSSYEQYFGPGTRLTVT.